The 15 T cell receptor beta chains below all came from one sample that was sequenced in a study of blood T cell repertoires in COVID-19. Profiling relied on immunoSEQ multiplex PCR, and the TCRdb table lists in-frame clones only, not all of them. The sample has roughly 320,000 clones; roughly nine tenths are singletons. Sample: PBMCs or T cells enriched from blood (not recorded which). Every receptor here comes from a woman in her thirties who had been exposed to COVID-19.

The chain uses TRBV29-1 and TRBJ1-2; tentatively, D is TRBD1 (5 bases). Germline V gene lookup returns CDR1 SQVTM and CDR2 ANQGSEA. Trimming removed 4 bases from V and 4 bases from J, with 19 bases in between. This CDR3 spans 15 amino acids. In DNA, the CDR3 is TGCAGCGTTGTTCTGTTGGAGGGGAACGGCTATGGCTACACCTTC. This sequence encodes CSVVLLEGNGYGYTF. Full variable domain (remainder filled in from reference TRBV29-1 and TRBJ1-2): SAVISQKPSRDICQRGTSLTIQCQVDSQVTMMFWYRQQPGQSLTLIATANQGSEATYESGFVIDKFPISRPNLTFSTLTVSNMSPEDSSIYLCSVVLLEGNGYGYTFGSGTRLTVV.

J is TRBJ2-1 and V is TRBV4-2; 7 bases match TRBD2. Trimming removed 1 base from V and 6 bases from J; junction bases left unmatched: 6. Germline V gene lookup returns CDR1 LGHNA and CDR2 YNFKEQ. This CDR3 is 15 amino acids long. The CDR3 protein is CASSQVGGGSNEQFF. The CDR3 coding sequence is TGTGCCAGCAGCCAAGTTGGGGGGGGGAGCAATGAGCAGTTCTTC.

The rearrangement uses TRBV28 and TRBJ1-1; 7 bases align to TRBD1. The CDR3 covers 16 residues. V was clipped by 7 bases and J by 2 bases; unmatched bases: 13. The germline V gene has CDR1 MDHEN and CDR2 SYDVKM. The CDR3 nucleotides are TGTGCCAGCACCGTTATCGGACAGGCCCGAAACACTGAAGCTTTCTTT. As protein: CASTVIGQARNTEAFF.

The rearrangement joins TRBV4-1 to TRBJ2-7; a weak D match, TRBD1 (5 bases). V was clipped by 4 bases and J by 5 bases, with 18 bases between them. CDR3 length: 15 amino acids. The germline CDR1 and CDR2 sequences are MGHRA and YSYEKL. CDR3 amino acids: CASSLSRQPVDEQYF. CDR3 bases: TGCGCCAGCAGCCTATCAAGACAGCCCGTGGACGAGCAGTACTTC.

V is TRBV11-2 and J is TRBJ1-2; D is unclear. V was clipped by 5 bases and J by 6 bases, with 19 bases between them. This CDR3 contains 15 residues. Germline V gene lookup returns CDR1 SGHAT and CDR2 FQNNGV. CDR3 sequence reads: CASSPISAVGNGYTF. CDR3 nucleotides: TGTGCCAGCAGCCCGATCTCGGCCGTCGGGAATGGCTACACCTTC.

For the CDR3, the DNA is TGCAGCGTTGTCTCTTTTATAAGTGCGGGGGAGCAGTTCTTC. Protein product: CSVVSFISAGEQFF. The chain combines TRBV29-1 with TRBJ2-1, with D possibly matching TRBD2 (6 bases). The CDR3 is made up of 14 amino acids. V lost 4 bases, J lost 10 bases, and 20 bases lay in between. The germline gives CDR1 SQVTM, CDR2 ANQGSEA.

The chain recombines TRBV6-5 with TRBJ2-5; D is undetermined. Germline CDR1 reads MNHEY; CDR2 reads SVGAGI. The CDR3 extends over 13 amino acids. Trimming removed 7 bases from V and 6 bases from J, with 15 bases in between. CDR3 sequence: CASTTSGLKTQYF. The CDR3 DNA reads as TGTGCCAGCACCACCTCGGGTCTGAAGACCCAGTACTTC.

The chain recombines TRBV5-4 with TRBJ2-3; D ambiguous. Germline CDR1 SGHNT, CDR2 YYREEE (reference sequence). The CDR3 runs to 13 residues. Trimming shortened V by 1 base and J by 0 bases, and 3 bases separated the two germline ends. The CDR3 nucleotides are TGTGCCAGCAGCTTGCCTAGCACAGATACGCAGTATTTT. Translation gives CASSLPSTDTQYF.

The chain links TRBV14 to TRBJ2-3; maybe TRBD2 (6 bases). Germline CDR1 and CDR2: SGHDN and FVKESK. There are 18 residues in the CDR3. V lost 5 bases, J lost 2 bases, and 23 bases lay in between. Here the CDR3 DNA reads TGTGCCAGCAGCAAGAGGATCGGTGGGAGGCCCCTCACAGATACGCAGTATTTT. Translating it yields CASSKRIGGRPLTDTQYF.

The chain joins TRBV21-1 to TRBJ2-2; the table assigns TRBD2, which was not confirmed against the DNA. TRBV21-1 corresponds to a pseudogene. CDR3 length: 19 amino acids. CDR3 residues: CASSRTRLAGTPNTGELFF. The CDR3 nucleotides read TGTGCCAGCAGCCGAACTCGACTAGCGGGGACCCCTAACACCGGGGAGCTGTTTTTT.

The chain couples TRBV6-6 to TRBJ1-6, with unresolved D. The CDR3 is 14 residues long. Trimming pared 0 bases from V and 10 bases from J, leaving 10 bases between. Germline V CDR1 and CDR2: MNHNY, SVGAGI (reference sequence). CDR3 sequence reads: CASSYSRVISPLHF. CDR3 in DNA: TGTGCCAGCAGTTACTCGAGGGTAATATCACCCCTCCACTTT.

This clone was found once. This rearrangement joins TRBV19 to TRBJ2-2; 7 positions agree with TRBD2. J was trimmed by 7 bases and V by 6 bases; bases with no gene match: 14. Germline V gives CDR1 LNHDA, CDR2 SQIVND (reference sequence). CDR3 size: 16 residues. The CDR3 here is CASSHGPGGSIGELFF. Written as DNA, the CDR3 is TGTGCCAGTAGCCACGGACCCGGGGGGAGCATCGGGGAGCTGTTTTTT.

The chain couples TRBV3-1 (or the pseudogene TRBV3-2) to TRBJ2-5; D is possibly TRBD2 (6 bases). There are 16 residues in the CDR3. V was clipped by 1 base and J by 5 bases, with 17 bases between them. CDR1 LGHDT and CDR2 YNNKEL come from the germline V gene (reference sequence). The CDR3 spells CASSQVGRGRGETQYF. The CDR3 DNA follows: TGTGCCAGCAGCCAAGTGGGGCGGGGCCGAGGGGAGACCCAGTACTTC.

A few counts support this clone. The J gene is TRBJ2-2, the V gene TRBV7-9; 9 bases match TRBD1. Germline-derived CDR1 and CDR2 are SEHNR and FQNEAQ (reference sequence). The CDR3 covers 16 residues. After removal of 5 bases from V and 3 bases from J, the junction contained 7 bases not matched to a gene. The chain's CDR3 is CASSQGGTGYTGELFF. CDR3 nucleotides: TGTGCCAGCAGCCAAGGCGGGACAGGGTACACCGGGGAGCTGTTTTTT.

The chain uses TRBV7-9 and TRBJ2-7; 7 bases match TRBD1. The germline CDR1 and CDR2 sequences are SEHNR and FQNEAQ (reference sequence). V lost 7 bases to trimming and J lost 2 bases; unmatched junction nucleotides: 5. The CDR3 is 13 amino acids. The CDR3 DNA sequence: TGTGCCAGCAACCAGGGACAGCCCTACGAGCAGTACTTC. This gives the protein CASNQGQPYEQYF. Filled out from reference TRBV7-9 and TRBJ2-7, the complete variable domain reads DTGVSQNPRHKITKRGQNVTFRCDPISEHNRLYWYRQTLGQGPEFLTYFQNEAQLEKSRLLSDRFSAERPKGSFSTLEIQRTEQGDSAMYLCASNQGQPYEQYFGPGTRLTVT.